The text below deals with one TCR beta chain. As it was prepared, the TCRbeta library received unique molecular identifiers. TCRdb re-called the PCR reads with MiXCR, one entry per CDR3 protein. Here the sample spans 90,000 to 95,000 distinct CDR3 sequences, 12% being singletons. The data belong to a study of T-cell reconstitution after alpha-beta-depleted transplantation in children. This CDR3 is 17 amino acids long. Germline loops: CDR1 SGHNT, CDR2 YENEEA. With 0 bases removed from V and 6 bases from J, the gap between germline ends came to 18 bases. This chain uses TRBV11-3 with TRBJ2-4; TRBD2 might be the D (5 bases). The sequencing here drew on PBMCs from the stem cell graft donor, taken from the stem cell graft. This receptor was obtained from a human donor who donated a stem cell graft to a child with inherited bone marrow failure. The CDR3 reads CASSLDLLVRIGNIQYF. Here the CDR3 DNA reads TGTGCCAGCAGCTTAGATCTACTAGTCCGTATCGGAAACATTCAGTACTTC. The whole variable domain, remainder taken from reference TRBV11-3 and TRBJ2-4, is EAGVVQSPRYKIIEKKQPVAFWCNPISGHNTLYWYLQNLGQGPELLIRYENEEAVDDSQLPKDRFSAERLKGVDSTLKIQPAELGDSAVYLCASSLDLLVRIGNIQYFGAGTRLSVL.